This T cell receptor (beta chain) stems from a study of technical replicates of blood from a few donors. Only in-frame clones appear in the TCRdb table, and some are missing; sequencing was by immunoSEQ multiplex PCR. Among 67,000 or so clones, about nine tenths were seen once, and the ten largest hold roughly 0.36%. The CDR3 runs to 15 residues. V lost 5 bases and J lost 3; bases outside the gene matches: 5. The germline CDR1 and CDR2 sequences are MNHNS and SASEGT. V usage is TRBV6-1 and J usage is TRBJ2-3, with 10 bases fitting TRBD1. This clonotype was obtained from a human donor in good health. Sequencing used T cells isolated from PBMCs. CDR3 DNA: TGTGCCAGCAGTCTGACAGGGGGCCTTACAGATACGCAGTATTTT. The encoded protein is CASSLTGGLTDTQYF.